This entry features one T cell receptor beta chain sequence. Its cognate antigen is unknown. The V gene lost 5 bases and the J gene lost 4 bases, with 12 bases spanning the gap. Looked up from germline, CDR1 is MNHEY and CDR2 is SVGAGI. CDR3 size: 15 residues. Germline DNA was also extracted, with blood RNA taken from unsorted whole blood. Preoperatively, peripheral blood was drawn, four milliliters in total. Total RNA (around 500 ng) served as template for TCR beta cDNA synthesis primed by a constant-region primer. The TCR beta library was amplified through three nested multiplex PCR rounds in a modified ARM-PCR procedure. The opening two PCR rounds, about 11 cycles each, paired TRBV1-TRBV30 forward primers with a C-beta reverse primer. TCRdb reprocessed the multiplex PCR reads via MiXCR and lists one record per CDR3 protein. The data hold some 320,000 distinct CDR3 sequences, with 60% to 80% observed a single time.

This sample was taken from a study of tumor-infiltrating lymphocytes in primary liver carcinoma. Turning to the study itself: The patients comprised men and women between the ages of 30 and 69 years. Study findings and constraints: Tumors reached a significantly greater top-250-clone fraction than blood did (p = 0.039). Unsorted bulk processing meant the study did not compare CD4+ and CD8+ repertoires.

The rearrangement uses TRBV6-5 and TRBJ1-6; D gene unclear. Sequenced material: peripheral blood. This receptor was taken from a man aged 35-49 years with primary liver carcinoma and hepatitis B virus infection. The CDR3 nucleotides read TGTGCCAGCAGTGCTACCGAGGTGTATAATTCACCCCTCCACTTT. This gives the protein CASSATEVYNSPLHF.